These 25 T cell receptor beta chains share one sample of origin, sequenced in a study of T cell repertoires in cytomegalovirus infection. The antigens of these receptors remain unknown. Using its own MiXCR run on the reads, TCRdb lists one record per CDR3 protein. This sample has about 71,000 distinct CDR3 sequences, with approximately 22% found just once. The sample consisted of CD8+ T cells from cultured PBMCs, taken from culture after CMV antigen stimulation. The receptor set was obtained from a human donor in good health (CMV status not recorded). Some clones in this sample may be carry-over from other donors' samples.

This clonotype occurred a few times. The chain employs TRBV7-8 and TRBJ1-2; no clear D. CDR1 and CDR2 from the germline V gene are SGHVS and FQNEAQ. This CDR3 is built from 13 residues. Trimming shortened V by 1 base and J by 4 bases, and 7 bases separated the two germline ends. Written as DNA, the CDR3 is TGTGCCAGCAGCTTAGTGTCAGGCTATGGCTACACCTTC. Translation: CASSLVSGYGYTF.

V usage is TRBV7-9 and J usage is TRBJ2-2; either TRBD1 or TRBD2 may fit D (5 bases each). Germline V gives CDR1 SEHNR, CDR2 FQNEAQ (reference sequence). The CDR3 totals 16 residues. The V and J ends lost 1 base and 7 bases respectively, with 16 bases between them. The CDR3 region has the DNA TGTGCCAGCAGCTTAGTTGGGACCGCGTATGGCGGGGAGCTGTTTTTT. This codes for CASSLVGTAYGGELFF.

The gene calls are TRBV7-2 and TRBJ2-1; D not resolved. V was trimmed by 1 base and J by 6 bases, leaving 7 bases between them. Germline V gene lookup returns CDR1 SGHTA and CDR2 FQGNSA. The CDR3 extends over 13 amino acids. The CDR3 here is CASSLGHPNEQFF. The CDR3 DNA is TGTGCCAGCAGCTTAGGTCACCCCAATGAGCAGTTCTTC.

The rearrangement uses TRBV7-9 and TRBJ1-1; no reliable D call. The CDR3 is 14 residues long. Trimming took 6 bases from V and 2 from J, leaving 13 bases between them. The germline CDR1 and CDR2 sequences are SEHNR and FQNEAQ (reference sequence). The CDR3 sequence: CASSSSGVNTEAFF. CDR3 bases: TGTGCCAGCAGTTCAAGCGGAGTAAACACTGAAGCTTTCTTT. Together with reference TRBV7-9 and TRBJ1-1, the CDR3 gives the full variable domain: DTGVSQNPRHKITKRGQNVTFRCDPISEHNRLYWYRQTLGQGPEFLTYFQNEAQLEKSRLLSDRFSAERPKGSFSTLEIQRTEQGDSAMYLCASSSSGVNTEAFFGQGTRLTVV.

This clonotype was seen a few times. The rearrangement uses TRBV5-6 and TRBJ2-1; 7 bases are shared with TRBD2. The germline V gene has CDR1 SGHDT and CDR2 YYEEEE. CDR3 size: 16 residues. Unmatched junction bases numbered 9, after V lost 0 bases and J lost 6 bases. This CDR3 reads CASSLAPAGYGNEQFF. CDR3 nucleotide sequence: TGTGCCAGCAGCTTGGCGCCAGCGGGGTACGGCAATGAGCAGTTCTTC.

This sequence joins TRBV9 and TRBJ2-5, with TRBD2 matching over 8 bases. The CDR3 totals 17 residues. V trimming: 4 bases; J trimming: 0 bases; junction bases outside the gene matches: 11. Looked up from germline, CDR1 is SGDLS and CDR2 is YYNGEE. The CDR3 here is CASSLYGGGTYQETQYF. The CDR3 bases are TGTGCCAGCAGCCTTTACGGCGGGGGGACGTACCAAGAGACCCAGTACTTC.

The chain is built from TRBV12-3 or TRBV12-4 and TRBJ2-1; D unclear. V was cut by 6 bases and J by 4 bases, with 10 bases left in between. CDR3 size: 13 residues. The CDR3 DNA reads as TGTGCCAGCAGGTCTCCTCTATACAATGAGCAGTTCTTC. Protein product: CASRSPLYNEQFF.

The CDR3 is CASSQDFRSGGTTDTQYF. CDR3 bases: TGTGCCAGCAGCCAAGATTTCCGAAGCGGGGGGACCACAGATACGCAGTATTTT. This rearrangement joins TRBV4-2 to TRBJ2-3; 9 positions match TRBD2. The V gene end was trimmed by 0 bases and the J gene end by 2 bases; junction bases not matched to a gene: 9. CDR1 and CDR2 from the germline V gene are LGHNA and YNFKEQ. This CDR3 spans 18 amino acids.

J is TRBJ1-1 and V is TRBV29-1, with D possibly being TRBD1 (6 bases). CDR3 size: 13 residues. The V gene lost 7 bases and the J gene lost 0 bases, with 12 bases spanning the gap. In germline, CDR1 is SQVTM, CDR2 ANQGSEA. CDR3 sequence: CSAGEGLNTEAFF. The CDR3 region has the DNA TGCAGCGCAGGGGAGGGATTGAACACTGAAGCTTTCTTT.

CDR3 in amino acids: CASSNYRGTEAFF. CDR3 bases: TGTGCCAGCAGCAACTACAGGGGGACTGAAGCTTTCTTT. The J gene is TRBJ1-1, the V gene TRBV7-8; 8 bases are a match to TRBD1. Per germline, CDR1 SGHVS and CDR2 FQNEAQ. The CDR3 contains 13 residues. J was trimmed by 5 bases and V by 5 bases; bases with no gene match: 4.

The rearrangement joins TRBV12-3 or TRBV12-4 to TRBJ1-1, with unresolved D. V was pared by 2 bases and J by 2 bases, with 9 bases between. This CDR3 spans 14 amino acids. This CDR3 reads CASSLTRGNTEAFF. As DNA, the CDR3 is TGTGCCAGCAGTTTAACGCGCGGTAACACTGAAGCTTTCTTT.

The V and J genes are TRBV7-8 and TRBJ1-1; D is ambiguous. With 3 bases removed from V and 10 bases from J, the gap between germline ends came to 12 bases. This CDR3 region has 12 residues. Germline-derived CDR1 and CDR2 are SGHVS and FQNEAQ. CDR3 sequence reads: CASSFEGIGAFF. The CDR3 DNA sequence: TGTGCCAGCAGCTTTGAAGGGATCGGAGCTTTCTTT. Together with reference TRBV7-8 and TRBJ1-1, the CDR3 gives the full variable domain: GAGVSQSPRYKVAKRGQDVALRCDPISGHVSLFWYQQALGQGPEFLTYFQNEAQLDKSGLPSDRFFAERPEGSVSTLKIQRTQQEDSAVYLCASSFEGIGAFFGQGTRLTVV.

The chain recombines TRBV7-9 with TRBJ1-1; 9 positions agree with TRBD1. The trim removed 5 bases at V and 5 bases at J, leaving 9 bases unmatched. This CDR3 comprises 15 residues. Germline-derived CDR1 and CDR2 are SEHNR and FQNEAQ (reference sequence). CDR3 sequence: CASSPPGQGYTEAFF. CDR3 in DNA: TGTGCCAGCAGCCCTCCGGGACAGGGATATACTGAAGCTTTCTTT.

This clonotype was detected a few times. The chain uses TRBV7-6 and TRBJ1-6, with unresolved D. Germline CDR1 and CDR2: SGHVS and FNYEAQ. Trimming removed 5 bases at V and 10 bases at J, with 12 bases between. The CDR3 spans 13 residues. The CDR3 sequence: CASSPGSFSPLHF. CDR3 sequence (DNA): TGTGCCAGCAGCCCCGGCAGCTTCTCACCCCTCCACTTT.

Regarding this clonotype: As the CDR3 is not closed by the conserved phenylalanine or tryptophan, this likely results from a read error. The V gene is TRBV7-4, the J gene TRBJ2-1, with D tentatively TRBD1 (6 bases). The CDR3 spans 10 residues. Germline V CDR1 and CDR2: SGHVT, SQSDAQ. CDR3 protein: CTNEGGEQFL. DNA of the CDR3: TGTACCAACGAAGGGGGTGAGCAGTTCTTA.

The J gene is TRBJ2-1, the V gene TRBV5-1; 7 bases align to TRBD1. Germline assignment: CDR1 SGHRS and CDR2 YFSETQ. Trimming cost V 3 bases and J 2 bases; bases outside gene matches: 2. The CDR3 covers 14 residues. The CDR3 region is CASSWDSPYNEQFF. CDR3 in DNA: TGCGCCAGCAGCTGGGACAGCCCCTACAATGAGCAGTTCTTC.

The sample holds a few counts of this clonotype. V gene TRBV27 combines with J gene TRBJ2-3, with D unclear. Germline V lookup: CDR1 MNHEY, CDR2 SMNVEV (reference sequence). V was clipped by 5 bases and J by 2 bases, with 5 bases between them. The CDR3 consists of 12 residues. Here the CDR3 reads CASSPPTDTQYF. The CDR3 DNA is TGTGCCAGCAGTCCCCCCACAGATACGCAGTATTTT.

This chain's CDR3 is CASSSTTTSGWEQYF. Written as DNA, the CDR3 is TGTGCCAGCAGTTCGACAACGACTAGCGGTTGGGAACAGTACTTC. The V gene is TRBV12-3 or TRBV12-4, the J gene TRBJ2-4, with 9 bases identical to TRBD2. This CDR3 contains 15 residues. V was clipped by 4 bases and J by 13 bases; unmatched bases: 14.

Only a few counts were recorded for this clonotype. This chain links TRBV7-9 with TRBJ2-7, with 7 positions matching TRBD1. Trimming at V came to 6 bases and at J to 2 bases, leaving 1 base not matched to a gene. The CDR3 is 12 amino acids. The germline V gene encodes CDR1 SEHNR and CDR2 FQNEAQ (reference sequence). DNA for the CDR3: TGTGCCAGCAGGGGGACAGCCTACGAGCAGTACTTC. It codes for CASRGTAYEQYF.

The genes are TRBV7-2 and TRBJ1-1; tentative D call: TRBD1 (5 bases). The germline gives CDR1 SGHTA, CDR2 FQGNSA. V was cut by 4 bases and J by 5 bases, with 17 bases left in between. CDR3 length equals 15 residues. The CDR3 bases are TGTGCCAGCAGCTCGCTACCGGGATGGGGGACTGAAGCTTTCTTT. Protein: CASSSLPGWGTEAFF.

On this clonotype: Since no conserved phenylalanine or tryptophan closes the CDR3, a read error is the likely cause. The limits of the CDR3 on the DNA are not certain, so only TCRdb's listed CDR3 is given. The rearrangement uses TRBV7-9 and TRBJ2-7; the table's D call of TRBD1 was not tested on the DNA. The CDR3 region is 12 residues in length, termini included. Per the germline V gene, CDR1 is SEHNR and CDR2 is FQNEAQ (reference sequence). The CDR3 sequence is CASSLGTGVLST.

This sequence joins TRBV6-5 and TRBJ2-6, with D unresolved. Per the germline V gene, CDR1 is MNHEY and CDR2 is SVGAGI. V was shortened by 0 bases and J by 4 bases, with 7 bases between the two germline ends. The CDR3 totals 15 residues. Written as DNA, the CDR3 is TGTGCCAGCAGTTACTCCGTGGGGGGGGCCAACGTCCTGACTTTC. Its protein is CASSYSVGGANVLTF.

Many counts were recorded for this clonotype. CDR3 nucleotide sequence: TGTGCCAGCAGCTTAGCAGTTGAGTCAGTAGCTAACTATGGCTACACCTTC. Protein: CASSLAVESVANYGYTF. The V and J genes are TRBV7-2 and TRBJ1-2; no firm D call. Germline values: CDR1 SGHTA, CDR2 FQGNSA. V was shortened by 0 bases and J by 0 bases, with 14 bases between the two germline ends. This CDR3 is built from 17 residues. The whole variable domain, filled in from reference TRBV7-2 and TRBJ1-2, reads GAGVSQSPSNKVTEKGKDVELRCDPISGHTALYWYRQSLGQGLEFLIYFQGNSAPDKSGLPSDRFSAERTGGSVSTLTIQRTQQEDSAVYLCASSLAVESVANYGYTFGSGTRLTVV.

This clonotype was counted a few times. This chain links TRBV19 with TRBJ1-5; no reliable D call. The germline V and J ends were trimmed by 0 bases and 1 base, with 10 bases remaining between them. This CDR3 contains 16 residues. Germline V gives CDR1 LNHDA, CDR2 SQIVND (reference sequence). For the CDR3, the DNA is TGTGCCAGTAGTATAGAACTCCTGAGAAGCAATCAGCCCCAGCATTTT. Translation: CASSIELLRSNQPQHF.

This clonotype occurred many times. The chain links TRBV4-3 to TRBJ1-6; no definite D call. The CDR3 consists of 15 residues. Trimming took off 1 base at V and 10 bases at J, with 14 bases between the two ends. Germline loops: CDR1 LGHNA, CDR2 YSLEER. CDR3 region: CASSQVLAAGSPLHF. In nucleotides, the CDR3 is TGCGCCAGCAGCCAAGTGTTGGCGGCCGGGTCACCCCTCCACTTT.